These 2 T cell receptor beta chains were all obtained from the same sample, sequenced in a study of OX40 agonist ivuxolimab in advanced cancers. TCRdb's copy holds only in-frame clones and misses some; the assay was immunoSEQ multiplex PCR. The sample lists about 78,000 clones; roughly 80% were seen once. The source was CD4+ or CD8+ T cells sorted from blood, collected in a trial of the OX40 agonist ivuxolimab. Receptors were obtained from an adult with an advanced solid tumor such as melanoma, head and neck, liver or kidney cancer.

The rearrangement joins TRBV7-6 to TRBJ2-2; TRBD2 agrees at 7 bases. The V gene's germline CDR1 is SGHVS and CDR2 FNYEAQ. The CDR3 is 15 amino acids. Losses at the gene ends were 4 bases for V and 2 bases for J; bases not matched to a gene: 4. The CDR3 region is CASSSWEGNTGELFF. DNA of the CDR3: TGTGCCAGCAGCTCGTGGGAGGGAAACACCGGGGAGCTGTTTTTT.

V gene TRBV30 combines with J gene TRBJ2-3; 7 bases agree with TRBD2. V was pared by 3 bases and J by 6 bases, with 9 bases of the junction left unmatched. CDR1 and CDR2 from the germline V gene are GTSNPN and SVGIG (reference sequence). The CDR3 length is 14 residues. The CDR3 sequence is CAWSGAGAPDTQYF. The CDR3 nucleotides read TGTGCCTGGAGCGGGGCGGGAGCTCCGGATACGCAGTATTTT.